This is a list of T cell receptor beta chains from one sample in a study of blood T cell repertoires in COVID-19. Using immunoSEQ multiplex PCR, the repertoire was profiled, and TCRdb retains in-frame clones only, with some absent. The sample has some 340,000 clones; approximately 91% are singletons. The sequenced sample consisted of PBMCs or T cells enriched from blood (not recorded which). The source of these receptors is a woman aged 30 to 39 who had been exposed to COVID-19. The CDR3 runs from the conserved cysteine through the conserved F or W. The D gene is left open where the match is weak. Size is stated for part of the rows, as once, few or many counts, or as a class when the clone is expanded.

d_call	v_call	j_call	clone_size	cdr3_nt	cdr3_aa
TRBD1	TRBV6-5	TRBJ1-2	once	TGTGCCAGCAGGCAGACAGGGAACTATGGCTACACCTTC	CASRQTGNYGYTF
TRBD1	TRBV19	TRBJ2-7	.	TGTGCCAGTAGTACCGACCTCGGGACAGGGTTCTACGAGCAGTACTTC	CASSTDLGTGFYEQYF
TRBD1	TRBV6-5	TRBJ2-7	.	TGTGCCAGCAGCCCGTCCGGGACAGAATCCTACGAGCAGTACTTC	CASSPSGTESYEQYF
TRBD1	TRBV4-1	TRBJ1-1	.	TGCGCCAGCAGCGGCCACAGGGGGCAGTACACTTTCTTT	CASSGHRGQYTFF
TRBD2	TRBV7-8	TRBJ2-3	.	TGTGCCAGCAGCTTCCTAGGACTAGCGGGGGTTTTAGATACGCAGTATTTT	CASSFLGLAGVLDTQYF
.	TRBV7-9	TRBJ1-5	.	TGTGCCAGCAGGGGAGGGGAACGCAATCAGCCCCAGCATTTT	CASRGGERNQPQHF
TRBD1	TRBV5-1	TRBJ1-2	once	TGCGCCAGCAGCCCAGGACAGGGGAGAGGCTACACCTTC	CASSPGQGRGYTF
.	TRBV2	TRBJ1-6	once	TGTGCCAGCAGTCTCTCCCTTGGACTAGGGCATTCACCCCTCCACTTT	CASSLSLGLGHSPLHF
.	TRBV7-2	TRBJ1-2	.	TGTGCCAGCAGCCCTTCTTTAGTCCGTCACAGATATGATGGCTACACCTTC	CASSPSLVRHRYDGYTF
.	TRBV18	TRBJ2-2	.	TGTGCCAGCTCACAGGGACTCTCGAACACCGGGGAGCTGTTTTTT	CASSQGLSNTGELFF
.	TRBV6-6	TRBJ1-2	.	TGTGCCAGCACCAAGACCAGGGTTAACTATGGCTACACCTTC	CASTKTRVNYGYTF
.	TRBV14	TRBJ1-2	.	TGTGCCAGCAGCCAGGGGGCAAACTATGGCTACACCTTC	CASSQGANYGYTF
TRBD2	TRBV14	TRBJ2-5	.	TGTGCCAGCAGCCCTCCGGGGGGGGCGCAGGAGACCCAGTACTTC	CASSPPGGAQETQYF
.	TRBV7-2	TRBJ2-7	.	TGTGCCAGCAGCCCGGTAGTAGCCTCCTACGAGCAGTACTTC	CASSPVVASYEQYF
.	TRBV5-1	TRBJ2-3	.	TGCGCCAGCAGCTTGGAGTTATTAGGGGCTCGCGGTGAAGATACGCAGTATTTT	CASSLELLGARGEDTQYF
.	TRBV7-9	TRBJ1-1	.	TGTGCCAGCAGCTTAGGGGCAGCAGTGAACACTGAAGCTTTCTTT	CASSLGAAVNTEAFF
TRBD1	TRBV4-3	TRBJ1-1	.	TGCGCCAGCGGTTACAGGGGCACTGAAGCTTTCTTT	CASGYRGTEAFF
.	TRBV2	TRBJ1-2	few	TGTGCCAGCAGTGGACCCAGGGGAGGGTATGGCTACACCTTC	CASSGPRGGYGYTF
.	TRBV7-9	TRBJ2-7	.	TGTGCCAGCAGCCAGGGACATCCTGTCAACGAGCAGTACTTC	CASSQGHPVNEQYF
TRBD1	TRBV4-1	TRBJ2-2	.	TGCGCCAGCAGCCAAGGACAGGGGGCCTTCGGGACCGGGGAGCTGTTTTTT	CASSQGQGAFGTGELFF
.	TRBV7-6	TRBJ1-3	.	TGTGCCAGCAGCTCCCCCTACGGACAGTCTGGAAACACCATATATTTT	CASSSPYGQSGNTIYF
.	TRBV19	TRBJ1-6	.	TGTGCCAGTAGTATTACCGGGGGACCACCCCTCCACTTT	CASSITGGPPLHF
.	TRBV5-1	TRBJ2-2	.	TGCGCCAGCAGCCAGATCCCGGGAGAGAGCACCGGGGAGCTGTTTTTT	CASSQIPGESTGELFF
.	TRBV13	TRBJ1-5	.	TGTGCCAGCAGCCCCTCAGGGGCGGGCAATCAGCCCCAGCATTTT	CASSPSGAGNQPQHF
.	TRBV6-2/TRBV6-3	TRBJ2-7	.	TGTGCCAGCAGTTCAGGGGATGGGTACGAGCAGTACTTC	CASSSGDGYEQYF
.	TRBV4-2	TRBJ2-7	.	TGTGCCAGCAGCCCAGAGCGCGGGCAGGGGAGGGACGAGCAGTACTTC	CASSPERGQGRDEQYF
TRBD1	TRBV29-1	TRBJ1-1	.	TGCAGCGTTGAGGGACAGGGGTACACTGAAGCTTTCTTT	CSVEGQGYTEAFF
.	TRBV6-5	TRBJ2-2	.	TGTGCCAGCAGTTACCAGGGGTTCCCCGGGGAGCTGTTTTTT	CASSYQGFPGELFF
TRBD1	TRBV5-6	TRBJ2-1	.	TGTGCCAGCAGCAATAACCGGGACAGGGGATACAATGAGCAGTTCTTC	CASSNNRDRGYNEQFF